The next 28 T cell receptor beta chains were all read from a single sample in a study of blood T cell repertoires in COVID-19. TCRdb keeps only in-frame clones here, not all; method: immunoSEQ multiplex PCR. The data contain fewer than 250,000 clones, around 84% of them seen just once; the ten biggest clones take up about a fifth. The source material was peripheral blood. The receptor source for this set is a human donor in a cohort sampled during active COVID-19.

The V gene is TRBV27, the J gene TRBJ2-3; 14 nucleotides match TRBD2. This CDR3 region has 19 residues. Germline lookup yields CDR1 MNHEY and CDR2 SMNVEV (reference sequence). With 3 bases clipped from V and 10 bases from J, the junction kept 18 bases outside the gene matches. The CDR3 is CASSFFTRGLAGAAAAQYF. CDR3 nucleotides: TGTGCCAGCAGTTTTTTCACCCGGGGACTAGCGGGAGCCGCCGCGGCGCAGTATTTT.

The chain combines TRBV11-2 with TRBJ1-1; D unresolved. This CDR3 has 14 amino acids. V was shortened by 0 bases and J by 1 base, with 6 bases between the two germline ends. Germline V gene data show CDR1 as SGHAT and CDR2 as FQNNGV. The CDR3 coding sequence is TGTGCCAGCAGCTTAGATGTTCAGAACACTGAAGCTTTCTTT. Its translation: CASSLDVQNTEAFF.

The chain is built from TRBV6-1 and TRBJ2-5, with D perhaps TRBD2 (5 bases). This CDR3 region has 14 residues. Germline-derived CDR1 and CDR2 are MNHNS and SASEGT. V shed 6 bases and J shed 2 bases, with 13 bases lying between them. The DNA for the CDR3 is TGTGCCAGCAGGTTAAGCGGTACTCAAGAGACCCAGTACTTC. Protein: CASRLSGTQETQYF.

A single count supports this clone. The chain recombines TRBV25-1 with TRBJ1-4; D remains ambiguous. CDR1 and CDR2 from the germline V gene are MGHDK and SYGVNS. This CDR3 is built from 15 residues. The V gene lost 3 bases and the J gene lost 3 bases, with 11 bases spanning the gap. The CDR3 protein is CASSDRSPANEKLFF. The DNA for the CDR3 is TGTGCCAGCAGTGATCGTAGCCCAGCTAATGAAAAACTGTTTTTT.

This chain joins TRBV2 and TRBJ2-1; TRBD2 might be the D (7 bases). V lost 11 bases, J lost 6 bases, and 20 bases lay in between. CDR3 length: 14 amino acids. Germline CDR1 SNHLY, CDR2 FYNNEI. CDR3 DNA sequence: TGTGCCCGCGAGAATCGAAGGGGGGGCAATGAGCAGTTCTTC. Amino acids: CARENRRGGNEQFF.

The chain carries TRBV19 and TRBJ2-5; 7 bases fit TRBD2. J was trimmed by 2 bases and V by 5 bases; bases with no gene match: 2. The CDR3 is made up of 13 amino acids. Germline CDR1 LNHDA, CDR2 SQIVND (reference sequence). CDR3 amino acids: CASSWGGQETQYF. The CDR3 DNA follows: TGTGCCAGTAGTTGGGGGGGGCAAGAGACCCAGTACTTC. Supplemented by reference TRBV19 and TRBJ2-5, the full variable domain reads DGGITQSPKYLFRKEGQNVTLSCEQNLNHDAMYWYRQDPGQGLRLIYYSQIVNDFQKGDIAEGYSVSREKKESFPLTVTSAQKNPTAFYLCASSWGGQETQYFGPGTRLLVL.

In DNA, the CDR3 is TGTGCCAGCAGCCTCCGAGCCAAAAACATTCAGTACTTC. Its translation is CASSLRAKNIQYF. The V gene is TRBV3-1 (or the pseudogene TRBV3-2), the J gene TRBJ2-4; unclear D gene. Between the trimmed V and J ends, which lost 4 bases and 0 bases, there was a span of 4 bases. Germline V gene sequence: CDR1 LGHDT, CDR2 YNNKEL (reference sequence). The length of the CDR3 is 13 residues.

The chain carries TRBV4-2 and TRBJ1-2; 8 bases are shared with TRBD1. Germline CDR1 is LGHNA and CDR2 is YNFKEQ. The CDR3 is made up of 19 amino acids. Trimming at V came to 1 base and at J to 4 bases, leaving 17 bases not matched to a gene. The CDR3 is CASSQVAGTGGDRSYGYTF. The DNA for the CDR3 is TGTGCCAGCAGCCAAGTGGCGGGTACAGGGGGGGACCGGTCCTATGGCTACACCTTC.

CDR3 residues: CASSAPYGLGNTEAFF. CDR3 in DNA: TGTGCCAGCAGCGCCCCTTACGGGTTGGGGAACACTGAAGCTTTCTTT. The chain is built from TRBV9 and TRBJ1-1; D gene unclear. V lost 3 bases to trimming and J lost 1 base, with 16 bases between them. Germline assignment: CDR1 SGDLS and CDR2 YYNGEE. The CDR3 runs to 16 residues. The full variable domain, completed using reference TRBV9 and TRBJ1-1, is DSGVTQTPKHLITATGQRVTLRCSPRSGDLSVYWYQQSLDQGLQFLIQYYNGEERAKGNILERFSAQQFPDLHSELNLSSLELGDSALYFCASSAPYGLGNTEAFFGQGTRLTVV.

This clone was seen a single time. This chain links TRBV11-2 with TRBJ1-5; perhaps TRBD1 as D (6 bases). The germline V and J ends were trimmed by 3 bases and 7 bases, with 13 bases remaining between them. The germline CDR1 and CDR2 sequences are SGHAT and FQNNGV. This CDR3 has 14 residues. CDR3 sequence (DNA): TGTGCCAGCAGCTTCGCGGGGGGCGAACAGCCCCAGCATTTT. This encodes CASSFAGGEQPQHF.

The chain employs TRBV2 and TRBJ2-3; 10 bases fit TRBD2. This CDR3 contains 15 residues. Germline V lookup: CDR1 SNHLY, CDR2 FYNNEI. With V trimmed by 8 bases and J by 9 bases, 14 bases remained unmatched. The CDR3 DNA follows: TGTGCCAGCGCCGGGGCTAGCGGGGGTATGGGGACGCAGTATTTT. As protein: CASAGASGGMGTQYF.

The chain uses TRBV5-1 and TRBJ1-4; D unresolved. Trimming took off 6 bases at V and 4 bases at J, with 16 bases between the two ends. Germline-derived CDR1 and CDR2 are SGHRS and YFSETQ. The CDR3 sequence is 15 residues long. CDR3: CASKWQDSRNEKLFF. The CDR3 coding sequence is TGCGCCAGCAAGTGGCAGGACTCCCGTAATGAAAAACTGTTTTTT.

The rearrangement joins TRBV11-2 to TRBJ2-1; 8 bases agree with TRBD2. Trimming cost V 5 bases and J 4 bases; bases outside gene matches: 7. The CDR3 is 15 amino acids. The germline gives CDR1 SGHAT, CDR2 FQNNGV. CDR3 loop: CASSLLAGPYNEQFF. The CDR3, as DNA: TGTGCCAGCAGCCTTTTAGCGGGACCTTACAATGAGCAGTTCTTC. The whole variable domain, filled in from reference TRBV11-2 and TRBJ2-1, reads EAGVAQSPRYKIIEKRQSVAFWCNPISGHATLYWYQQILGQGPKLLIQFQNNGVVDDSQLPKDRFSAERLKGVDSTLKIQPAKLEDSAVYLCASSLLAGPYNEQFFGPGTRLTVL.

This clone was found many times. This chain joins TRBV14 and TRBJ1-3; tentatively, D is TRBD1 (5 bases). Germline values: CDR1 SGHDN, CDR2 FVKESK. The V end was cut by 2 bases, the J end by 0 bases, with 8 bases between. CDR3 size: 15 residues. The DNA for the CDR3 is TGTGCCAGCAGCCAAAATCAGGGCTCTGGAAACACCATATATTTT. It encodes CASSQNQGSGNTIYF.

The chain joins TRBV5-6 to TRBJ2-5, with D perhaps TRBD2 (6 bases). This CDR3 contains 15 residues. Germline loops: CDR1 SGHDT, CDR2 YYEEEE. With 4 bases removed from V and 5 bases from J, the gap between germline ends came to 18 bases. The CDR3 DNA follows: TGTGCCAGCAGCCCCCCGGGGGAAGGGCGGGAGACCCAGTACTTC. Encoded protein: CASSPPGEGRETQYF.

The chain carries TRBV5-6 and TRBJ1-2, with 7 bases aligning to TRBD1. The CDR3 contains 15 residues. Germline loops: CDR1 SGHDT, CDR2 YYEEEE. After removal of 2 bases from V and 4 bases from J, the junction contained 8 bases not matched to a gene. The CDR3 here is CASSFSDRTPYGYTF. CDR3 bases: TGTGCCAGCAGCTTCTCGGACAGGACACCCTATGGCTACACCTTC.

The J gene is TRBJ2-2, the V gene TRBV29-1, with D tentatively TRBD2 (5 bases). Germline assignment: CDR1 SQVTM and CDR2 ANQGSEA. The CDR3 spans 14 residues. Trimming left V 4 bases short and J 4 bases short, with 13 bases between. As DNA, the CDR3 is TGCAGCGTTGGGTCCGGGATAGGCACCGGGGAGCTGTTTTTT. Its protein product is CSVGSGIGTGELFF.

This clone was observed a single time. The CDR3 DNA is TGTGCCAGCATAAGACAGGGGTATGACAATGAGCAGTTCTTC. As protein: CASIRQGYDNEQFF. The chain employs TRBV27 and TRBJ2-1; 8 bases are shared with TRBD1. The CDR3 runs to 14 residues. J was trimmed by 5 bases and V by 7 bases; bases with no gene match: 7. Germline V CDR1 and CDR2: MNHEY, SMNVEV (reference sequence).

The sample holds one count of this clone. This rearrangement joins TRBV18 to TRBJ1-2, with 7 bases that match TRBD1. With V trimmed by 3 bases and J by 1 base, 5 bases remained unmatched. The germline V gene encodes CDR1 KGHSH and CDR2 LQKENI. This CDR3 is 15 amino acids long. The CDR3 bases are TGTGCCAGCTCACCCCGGGACAGCTATAACTATGGCTACACCTTC. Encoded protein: CASSPRDSYNYGYTF.

The CDR3 protein is CASSPGAATVGDTQYF. The DNA of the CDR3 is TGTGCCAGCAGCCCAGGGGCAGCCACGGTAGGAGATACGCAGTATTTT. The J gene is TRBJ2-3, the V gene TRBV5-6, with D possibly TRBD1 on 6 matching bases. Trimming took off 4 bases at V and 5 bases at J, with 20 bases between the two ends. CDR3 size: 16 residues. Germline CDR1 and CDR2: SGHDT and YYEEEE.

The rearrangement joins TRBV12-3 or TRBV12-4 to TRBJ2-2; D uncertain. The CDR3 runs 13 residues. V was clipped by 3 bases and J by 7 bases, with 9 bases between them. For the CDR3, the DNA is TGTGCCAGCAGTTTTCTCTCGGGCGGGGAGCTGTTTTTT. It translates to CASSFLSGGELFF.

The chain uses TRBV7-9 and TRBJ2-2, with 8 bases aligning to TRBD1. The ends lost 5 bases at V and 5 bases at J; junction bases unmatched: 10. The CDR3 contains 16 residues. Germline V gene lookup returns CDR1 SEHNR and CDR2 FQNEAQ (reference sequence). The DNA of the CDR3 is TGTGCCAGCAGCCCCAGCAGGGGGCTCGGGACCGGGGAGCTGTTTTTT. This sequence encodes CASSPSRGLGTGELFF. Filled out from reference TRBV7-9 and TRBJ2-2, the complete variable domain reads DTGVSQNPRHKITKRGQNVTFRCDPISEHNRLYWYRQTLGQGPEFLTYFQNEAQLEKSRLLSDRFSAERPKGSFSTLEIQRTEQGDSAMYLCASSPSRGLGTGELFFGEGSRLTVL.

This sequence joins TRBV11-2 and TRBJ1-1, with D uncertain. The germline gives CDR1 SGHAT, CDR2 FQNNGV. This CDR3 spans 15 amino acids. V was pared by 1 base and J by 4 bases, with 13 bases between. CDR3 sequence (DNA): TGTGCCAGCAGCTTAGCTCGATCGAGATTCACTGAAGCTTTCTTT. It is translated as CASSLARSRFTEAFF.

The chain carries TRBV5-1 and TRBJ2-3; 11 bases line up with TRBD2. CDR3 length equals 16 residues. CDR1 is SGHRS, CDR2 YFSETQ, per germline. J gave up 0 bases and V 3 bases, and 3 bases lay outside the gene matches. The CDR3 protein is CASSSTSGASTDTQYF. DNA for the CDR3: TGCGCCAGCAGCTCGACTAGCGGGGCAAGCACAGATACGCAGTATTTT. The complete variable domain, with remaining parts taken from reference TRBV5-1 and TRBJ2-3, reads KAGVTQTPRYLIKTRGQQVTLSCSPISGHRSVSWYQQTPGQGLQFLFEYFSETQRNKGNFPGRFSGRQFSNSRSEMNVSTLELGDSALYLCASSSTSGASTDTQYFGPGTRLTVL.

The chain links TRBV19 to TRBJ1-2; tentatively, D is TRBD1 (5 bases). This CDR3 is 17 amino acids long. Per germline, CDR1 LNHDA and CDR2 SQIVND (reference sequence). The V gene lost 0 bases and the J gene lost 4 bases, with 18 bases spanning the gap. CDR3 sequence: CASSIETGGAFTYGYTF. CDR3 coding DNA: TGTGCCAGTAGTATAGAAACTGGTGGGGCTTTTACCTATGGCTACACCTTC.

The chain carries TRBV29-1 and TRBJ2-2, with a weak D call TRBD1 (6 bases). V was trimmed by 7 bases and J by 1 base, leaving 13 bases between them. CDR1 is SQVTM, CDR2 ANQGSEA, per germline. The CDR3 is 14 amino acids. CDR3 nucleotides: TGCAGCGCTTTCCAGGGGAGGAACACCGGGGAGCTGTTTTTT. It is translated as CSAFQGRNTGELFF.

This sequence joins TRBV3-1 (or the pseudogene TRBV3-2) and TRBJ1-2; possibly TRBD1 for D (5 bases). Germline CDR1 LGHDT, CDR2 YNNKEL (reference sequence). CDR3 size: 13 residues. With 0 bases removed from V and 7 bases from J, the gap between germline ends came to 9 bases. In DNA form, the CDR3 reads TGTGCCAGCAGCCAAGAAGGGGTGGGTGGCTACACCTTC. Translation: CASSQEGVGGYTF.

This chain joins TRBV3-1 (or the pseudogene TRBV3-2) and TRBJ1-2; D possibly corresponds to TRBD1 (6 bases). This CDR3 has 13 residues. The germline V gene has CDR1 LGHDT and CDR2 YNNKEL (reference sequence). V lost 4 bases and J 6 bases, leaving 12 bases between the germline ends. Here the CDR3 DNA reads TGTGCCAGCAGCCCCGGGAGGGGGAATGGCTACACCTTC. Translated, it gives CASSPGRGNGYTF.